The 29 T cell receptor beta chains below all came from one sample that was sequenced in a study of T cell repertoires in cytomegalovirus infection. The antigens of these receptors remain unknown. TCRdb redid the calling of the reads with MiXCR, one entry per CDR3 protein. The sample holds some 800,000 distinct CDR3 sequences, under 35% seen once. The sample in question was cultured CD8+ T cells from PBMCs, obtained from culture after CMV antigen stimulation. These receptors were taken from a human donor in good health (CMV status not recorded). Some clones in this sample may be carry-over from other donors' samples.

The chain carries TRBV24-1 and TRBJ1-2; 7 bases fit TRBD1. V dropped 0 bases and J dropped 4; count of bases not matched to a gene: 7. Germline assignment: CDR1 KGHDR and CDR2 SFDVKD. The length of the CDR3 is 16 residues. The CDR3 reads CATSDLIEDRLYGYTF. The CDR3 nucleotides read TGTGCCACCAGTGATTTGATAGAGGACAGGCTCTATGGCTACACCTTC.

The chain couples TRBV7-6 to TRBJ2-3; TRBD2 agrees at 9 bases. This CDR3 contains 19 residues. Germline CDR1 reads SGHVS; CDR2 reads FNYEAQ. Unmatched junction bases numbered 16, after V lost 5 bases and J lost 1 base. This CDR3 reads CASSIDPEGGGGGTDTQYF. The CDR3 nucleotides read TGTGCCAGCAGCATCGACCCTGAGGGAGGCGGGGGGGGCACAGATACGCAGTATTTT.

The V and J genes are TRBV4-1 and TRBJ1-1; D is undetermined. Germline CDR1 MGHRA, CDR2 YSYEKL. Trimming took off 4 bases at V and 4 bases at J, with 10 bases between the two ends. The CDR3 runs to 13 residues. CDR3 bases: TGCGCCAGCAGCCCAGTCCTGGTCACTGAAGCTTTCTTT. Translation: CASSPVLVTEAFF.

The rearrangement uses TRBV28 and TRBJ1-5; possibly TRBD1 for D (6 bases). Per germline, CDR1 MDHEN and CDR2 SYDVKM. This CDR3 has 16 amino acids. V gave up 8 bases and J gave up 6 bases, with 23 bases separating them. The CDR3 reads CASLERGGTISQPQHF. In DNA form, the CDR3 reads TGTGCCAGCCTAGAACGAGGGGGAACGATTTCTCAGCCCCAGCATTTT.

The chain employs TRBV19 and TRBJ2-5; D unclear. This CDR3 contains 14 residues. Germline V gives CDR1 LNHDA, CDR2 SQIVND (reference sequence). Trimming pared 5 bases from V and 0 bases from J, leaving 10 bases between. The CDR3 DNA is TGTGCCAGTAGTCCCGCACGGTACCAAGAGACCCAGTACTTC. It specifies CASSPARYQETQYF.

The chain employs TRBV4-1 and TRBJ2-7; D unclear. The CDR3 length is 14 residues. Germline CDR1 and CDR2: MGHRA and YSYEKL. The V and J ends lost 4 bases and 3 bases respectively, with 13 bases between them. The chain's CDR3 is CASSPIEDHYEQYF. The DNA of the CDR3 is TGCGCCAGCAGCCCGATAGAAGACCACTACGAGCAGTACTTC.

The rearrangement uses TRBV3-1 and TRBJ2-4; D is perhaps TRBD1 or TRBD2 (5 bases each). Germline V CDR1 and CDR2: LGHDT, YNNKEL (reference sequence). The germline V and J ends were trimmed by 0 bases and 9 bases, with 15 bases remaining between them. The CDR3 loop spans 15 amino acids. CDR3 amino acids: CASSQERREKGIQYF. As DNA, the CDR3 is TGTGCCAGCAGCCAAGAACGCAGGGAGAAGGGCATTCAGTACTTC.

This clonotype was counted many times. J is TRBJ2-2 and V is TRBV7-2; D ambiguous. This CDR3 has 13 amino acids. Germline loops: CDR1 SGHTA, CDR2 FQGNSA. V was trimmed by 5 bases and J by 5 bases, leaving 9 bases between them. The CDR3 sequence: CASSQTTTGELFF. In DNA, the CDR3 is TGTGCCAGCAGCCAGACAACGACCGGGGAGCTGTTTTTT.

This clonotype was detected only a few times. This chain connects TRBV20-1 to TRBJ2-7; perhaps TRBD1 as D (5 bases). Trimming took 2 bases from V and 2 from J, leaving 10 bases between them. CDR3 length: 13 amino acids. Germline V gene lookup returns CDR1 DFQATT and CDR2 SNEGSKA (reference sequence). CDR3 in DNA: TGCAGTGCTAGACAGGGAAGGACCTACGAGCAGTACTTC. This translates into CSARQGRTYEQYF.

The rearrangement links TRBV10-3 to TRBJ2-1; no clear D gene. Germline V gene lookup returns CDR1 ENHRY and CDR2 SYGVKD. The V gene lost 6 bases and the J gene lost 10 bases, with 10 bases spanning the gap. This CDR3 spans 11 amino acids. The DNA of the CDR3 is TGTGCCATCAGGACCCCGGCCGAGCAGTTCTTC. Residues: CAIRTPAEQFF.

The chain recombines TRBV27 with TRBJ1-5, with D unresolved. Germline loops: CDR1 MNHEY, CDR2 SMNVEV (reference sequence). This CDR3 is 15 amino acids long. V was cut by 1 base and J by 0 bases, with 7 bases left in between. The CDR3: CASSLFEDSNQPQHF. The CDR3 nucleotides read TGTGCCAGCAGTTTATTCGAGGATAGCAATCAGCCCCAGCATTTT.

The chain links TRBV11-3 to TRBJ2-7; D call uncertain. This CDR3 has 14 amino acids. Deletions cut 5 bases from V and 1 base from J, with 12 bases between. Per the germline V gene, CDR1 is SGHNT and CDR2 is YENEEA. In nucleotides, the CDR3 is TGTGCCAGCAGCCCTGGCACGACGTCCTACGAGCAGTACTTC. It encodes CASSPGTTSYEQYF. Variable domain in full (rest from reference TRBV11-3 and TRBJ2-7): EAGVVQSPRYKIIEKKQPVAFWCNPISGHNTLYWYLQNLGQGPELLIRYENEEAVDDSQLPKDRFSAERLKGVDSTLKIQPAELGDSAVYLCASSPGTTSYEQYFGPGTRLTVT.

The rearrangement joins TRBV9 to TRBJ2-1; no clear D. Germline V CDR1 and CDR2: SGDLS, YYNGEE. The germline V and J ends were trimmed by 0 bases and 7 bases, with 23 bases remaining between them. This CDR3 has 18 amino acids. CDR3 in DNA: TGTGCCAGCAGCGTAGCATTGACTTGGCAGCCAAGGGTAAATGAGCAGTTCTTC. Translating it yields CASSVALTWQPRVNEQFF.

CDR3 in amino acids: CASSLSGRGGSPLHF. The CDR3 coding sequence is TGTGCCAGCAGCTTATCTGGCAGGGGTGGATCACCCCTCCACTTT. V is TRBV7-2 and J is TRBJ1-6; tentative D call: TRBD1 (6 bases). The CDR3 is 15 amino acids. The V and J ends lost 2 bases and 10 bases respectively, with 15 bases between them. The V gene's germline CDR1 is SGHTA and CDR2 FQGNSA.

The chain has TRBV10-2 and TRBJ1-1; 7 nucleotides match TRBD1. This CDR3 has 13 amino acids. The germline CDR1 and CDR2 sequences are WSHSY and SAAADI. Losses at the gene ends were 7 bases for V and 4 bases for J; bases not matched to a gene: 6. CDR3 coding DNA: TGCGCCAGCACTACCAGGGGGATCACTGAAGCTTTCTTT. Protein product: CASTTRGITEAFF.

This clonotype occurred a few times. V gene TRBV6-2 or TRBV6-3 combines with J gene TRBJ2-2, with a possible D match to TRBD2 (7 bases). The CDR3 totals 18 residues. V was shortened by 8 bases and J by 0 bases, with 22 bases between the two germline ends. Germline-derived CDR1 and CDR2 are MNHEY and SVGEGT. The CDR3 loop is CASGGGANPPTNTGELFF. The CDR3 DNA reads as TGTGCCAGCGGAGGGGGGGCCAACCCTCCTACGAACACCGGGGAGCTGTTTTTT.

Only a few counts were recorded for this clonotype. V gene TRBV19 combines with J gene TRBJ2-7; TRBD1 matches at 7 bases. The CDR3 is 14 amino acids. V shed 4 bases and J 2 bases; nucleotides not matched to a gene: 5. Germline V gene sequence: CDR1 LNHDA, CDR2 SQIVND (reference sequence). CDR3 residues: CASSNDRAPYEQYF. CDR3 bases: TGTGCCAGTAGTAACGACAGGGCCCCCTACGAGCAGTACTTC.

A few counts support this clonotype. The chain joins TRBV6-2 or TRBV6-3 to TRBJ2-5, with TRBD1 as a possible D gene (6 bases). This CDR3 has 17 residues. Trimming removed 0 bases from V and 1 base from J, with 15 bases in between. Germline CDR1 and CDR2: MNHEY and SVGEGT. The CDR3 nucleotides are TGTGCCAGCAGTTACTCTACCAGGACAGAAATCCAAGAGACCCAGTACTTC. Its translation: CASSYSTRTEIQETQYF.

The chain carries TRBV27 and TRBJ1-5; 8 bases agree with TRBD1. The germline gives CDR1 MNHEY, CDR2 SMNVEV (reference sequence). The CDR3 covers 15 residues. Trimming cost V 2 bases and J 5 bases; bases outside gene matches: 5. CDR3 sequence (DNA): TGTGCCAGCAGTTTAACAGGGGGTGGTCATCAGCCCCAGCATTTT. This encodes CASSLTGGGHQPQHF.

The CDR3 is CASSYSEGDYGYTF. As DNA, the CDR3 is TGTGCCAGCAGTTACTCGGAGGGGGACTATGGCTACACCTTC. The rearrangement uses TRBV6-5 and TRBJ1-2, with D possibly being TRBD1 (6 bases). The V gene lost 0 bases and the J gene lost 3 bases, with 8 bases spanning the gap. Germline CDR1 and CDR2: MNHEY and SVGAGI. The CDR3 has 14 residues.

V usage is TRBV7-9 and J usage is TRBJ2-4; a weak D match, TRBD1 (6 bases). CDR3 length: 15 residues. Germline V gene sequence: CDR1 SEHNR, CDR2 FQNEAQ (reference sequence). The germline V and J ends were trimmed by 3 bases and 2 bases, with 11 bases remaining between them. The CDR3 region has the DNA TGTGCCAGCAGCTTGGCCGGGACAACCAAAAACATTCAGTACTTC. This encodes CASSLAGTTKNIQYF. Combining the CDR3 with reference TRBV7-9 and TRBJ2-4 gives the whole variable domain DTGVSQNPRHKITKRGQNVTFRCDPISEHNRLYWYRQTLGQGPEFLTYFQNEAQLEKSRLLSDRFSAERPKGSFSTLEIQRTEQGDSAMYLCASSLAGTTKNIQYFGAGTRLSVL.

The chain has TRBV27 and TRBJ1-2; D may be TRBD1 (5 bases). V was clipped by 5 bases and J by 2 bases, with 12 bases between them. CDR1 is MNHEY, CDR2 SMNVEV, per germline (reference sequence). The CDR3 extends over 14 amino acids. The CDR3 is CASSAGTGNYGYTF. Written as DNA, the CDR3 is TGTGCCAGCAGTGCCGGGACGGGAAACTATGGCTACACCTTC.

This clonotype has ten or more counts. The chain employs TRBV12-3 or TRBV12-4 and TRBJ2-1; possible D gene TRBD2, 7 bases. Trimming left V 7 bases short and J 4 bases short, with 20 bases between. CDR3 length equals 16 residues. The CDR3 nucleotides are TGTGCCAGCACCCCCCACGGCGGGGGCTCATACAATGAGCAGTTCTTC. Translation gives CASTPHGGGSYNEQFF.

Ten or more counts support this clonotype. At one boundary the junction diverges from the germline segment, which might be a read error. This chain connects TRBV7-7 to TRBJ2-2; D gene ambiguous. Germline CDR1 and CDR2: SSHAT and FNYEAQ (reference sequence). The CDR3 is 16 amino acids. CDR3 in DNA: TGTGCTAGCAGCTTAGCCCCAGATGGCGGAACCGGGGAGCTGTTTTTT. It encodes CASSLAPDGGTGELFF. The variable domain in full, completed from reference TRBV7-7 and TRBJ2-2, reads GAGVSQSPRYKVTKRGQDVTLRCDPISSHATLYWYQQALGQGPEFLTYFNYEAQPDKSGLPSDRFSAERPEGSISTLTIQRTEQRDSAMYRCASSLAPDGGTGELFFGEGSRLTVL.

A remark on this clonotype: One end of the junction is discordant with germline, which a read error may explain. This chain joins TRBV7-7 and TRBJ2-5, with 8 positions matching TRBD2. Germline V gene sequence: CDR1 SSHAT, CDR2 FNYEAQ (reference sequence). The CDR3 extends over 16 amino acids. CDR3 region: CASSDGTSAAQETQYF. Here the CDR3 DNA reads TGTGCTAGCAGCGACGGGACTAGTGCCGCCCAAGAGACCCAGTACTTC.

The genes are TRBV28 and TRBJ2-6, with D perhaps TRBD2 (6 bases). V lost 2 bases and J lost 3, with 11 bases in between. The germline V gene encodes CDR1 MDHEN and CDR2 SYDVKM. The CDR3 contains 16 residues. The CDR3 sequence is CASSLGGEVGANVLTF. The CDR3 bases are TGTGCCAGCAGTTTAGGCGGGGAGGTTGGGGCCAACGTCCTGACTTTC.

This rearrangement joins TRBV6-5 to TRBJ1-1, with TRBD1 identical over 7 bases. This CDR3 contains 14 residues. CDR1 is MNHEY, CDR2 SVGAGI, per germline. V shed 2 bases and J 3 bases; nucleotides not matched to a gene: 3. CDR3: CASSYGTDYTEAFF. DNA for the CDR3: TGTGCCAGCAGTTACGGGACAGATTACACTGAAGCTTTCTTT.

This clonotype came up a few times. The chain has TRBV7-2 and TRBJ2-2; tentative D call: TRBD2 (5 bases). The germline V and J ends were trimmed by 5 bases and 6 bases, with 13 bases remaining between them. There are 14 residues in the CDR3. The germline V gene encodes CDR1 SGHTA and CDR2 FQGNSA. The CDR3 protein is CASSPRVLAGELFF. CDR3 DNA sequence: TGTGCCAGCAGCCCGAGGGTCCTGGCCGGGGAGCTGTTTTTT.

This clonotype occurred many times. The chain is built from TRBV7-9 and TRBJ1-1; 7 nucleotides line up with TRBD1. Trimming removed 2 bases from V and 5 bases from J; junction bases left unmatched: 5. CDR3 size: 14 residues. Germline lookup yields CDR1 SEHNR and CDR2 FQNEAQ (reference sequence). The CDR3 region is CASSLQGERTEAFF. For the CDR3, the DNA is TGTGCCAGCAGCTTACAGGGGGAAAGGACTGAAGCTTTCTTT. Supplemented by reference TRBV7-9 and TRBJ1-1, the full variable domain reads DTGVSQNPRHKITKRGQNVTFRCDPISEHNRLYWYRQTLGQGPEFLTYFQNEAQLEKSRLLSDRFSAERPKGSFSTLEIQRTEQGDSAMYLCASSLQGERTEAFFGQGTRLTVV.